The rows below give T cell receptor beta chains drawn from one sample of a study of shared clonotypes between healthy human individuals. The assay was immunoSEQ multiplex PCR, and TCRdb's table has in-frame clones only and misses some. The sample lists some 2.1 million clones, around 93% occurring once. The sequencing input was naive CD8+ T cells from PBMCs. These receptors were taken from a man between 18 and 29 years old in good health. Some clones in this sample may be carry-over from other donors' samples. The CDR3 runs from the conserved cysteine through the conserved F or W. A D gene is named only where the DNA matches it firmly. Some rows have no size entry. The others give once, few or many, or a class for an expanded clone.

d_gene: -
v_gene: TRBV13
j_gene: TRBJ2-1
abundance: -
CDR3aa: CASSLSRSSYNEQFF
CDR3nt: TGTGCCAGCAGCCTTAGCAGGAGCTCCTACAATGAGCAGTTCTTC

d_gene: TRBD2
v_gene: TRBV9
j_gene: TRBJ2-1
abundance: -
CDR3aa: CASSVASGPLNEQFF
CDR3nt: TGTGCCAGCAGCGTAGCTAGCGGACCTCTCAATGAGCAGTTCTTC

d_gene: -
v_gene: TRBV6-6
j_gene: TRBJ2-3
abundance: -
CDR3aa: CASSYGTDTQYF
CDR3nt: TGTGCCAGCAGTTACGGGACAGATACGCAGTATTTT

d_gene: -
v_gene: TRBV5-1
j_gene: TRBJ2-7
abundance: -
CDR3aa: CASRWSGGSYEQYF
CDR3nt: TGCGCCAGCAGATGGTCGGGCGGATCCTACGAGCAGTACTTC

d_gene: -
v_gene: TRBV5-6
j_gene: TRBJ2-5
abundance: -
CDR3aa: CASSLVETGLVETQYF
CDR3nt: TGTGCCAGCAGCCTAGTCGAGACAGGCTTAGTAGAGACCCAGTACTTC

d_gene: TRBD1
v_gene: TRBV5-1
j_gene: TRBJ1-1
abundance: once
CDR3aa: CASNQFGQGKKNTEAFF
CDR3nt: TGCGCCAGCAACCAGTTTGGACAGGGAAAAAAGAACACTGAAGCTTTCTTT

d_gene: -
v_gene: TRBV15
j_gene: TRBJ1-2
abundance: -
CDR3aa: CATSSLGGGYTF
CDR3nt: TGTGCCACCAGCAGTCTGGGAGGTGGCTACACCTTC

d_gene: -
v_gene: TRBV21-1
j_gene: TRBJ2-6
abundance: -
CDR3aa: CASRHTGADRVASGANVLTF
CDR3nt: -

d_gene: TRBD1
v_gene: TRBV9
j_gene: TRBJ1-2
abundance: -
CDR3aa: CASSLRTGDKNGYTF
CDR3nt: TGTGCCAGCAGTCTTCGGACAGGGGACAAGAATGGCTACACCTTC

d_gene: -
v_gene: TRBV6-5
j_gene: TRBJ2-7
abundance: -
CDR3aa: CASSYRASYEQYF
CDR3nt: TGTGCCAGCAGTTACAGGGCTTCCTACGAGCAGTACTTC

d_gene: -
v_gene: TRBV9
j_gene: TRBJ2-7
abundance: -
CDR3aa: CASSGDPGGRYEQYF
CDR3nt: TGTGCCAGCAGCGGTGATCCCGGGGGGCGGTACGAGCAGTACTTC

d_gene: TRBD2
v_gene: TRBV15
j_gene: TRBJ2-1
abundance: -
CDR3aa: CATSVLAGTSYNEQFF
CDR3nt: TGTGCCACCAGCGTCCTAGCGGGTACCTCCTACAATGAGCAGTTCTTC

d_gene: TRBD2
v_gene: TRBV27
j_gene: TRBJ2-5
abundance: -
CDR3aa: CASSLNREGRGETQYF
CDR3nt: TGTGCCAGCAGTTTAAACCGGGAGGGCCGAGGGGAGACCCAGTACTTC

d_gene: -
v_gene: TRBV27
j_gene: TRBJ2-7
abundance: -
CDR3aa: CASGPTRLPYEQYF
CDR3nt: TGTGCCAGCGGCCCGACTAGACTCCCCTACGAGCAGTACTTC

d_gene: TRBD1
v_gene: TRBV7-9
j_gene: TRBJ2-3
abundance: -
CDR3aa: CASSSWGQGDDTQYF
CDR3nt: TGTGCCAGCAGCTCCTGGGGGCAGGGGGACGATACGCAGTATTTT

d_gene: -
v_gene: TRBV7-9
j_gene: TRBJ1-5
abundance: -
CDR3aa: CASSLALGNQPQHF
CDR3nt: TGTGCCAGCAGCTTAGCGCTGGGTAATCAGCCCCAGCATTTT

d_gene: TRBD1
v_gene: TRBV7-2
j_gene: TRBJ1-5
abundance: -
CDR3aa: CASSDGTVYNQPQHF
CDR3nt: TGTGCCAGCAGCGACGGGACAGTTTACAATCAGCCCCAGCATTTT